Below, 6 T cell receptor beta chains from the same sample are listed, as sequenced in a study of cytomegalovirus exposure and HLA in healthy donors. The PCR used 60 Vbeta and 13 Jbeta primers. Clones were read by immunoSEQ multiplex PCR, and TCRdb kept only the in-frame ones, dropping some. The profile shows 130,000 or so clones, around 80% of them singletons. Sequencing used PBMCs. The receptors were gathered from a woman between 18 and 29 years old in good health and CMV-seropositive.

The chain couples TRBV19 to TRBJ2-1, with a weak D call TRBD1 (8 bases). The CDR3 runs to 15 residues. The V gene's germline CDR1 is LNHDA and CDR2 SQIVND (reference sequence). Trimming cost V 5 bases and J 9 bases, with 20 bases left between them. This chain's CDR3 is CASSARTGRGFEQFF. CDR3 bases: TGTGCCAGTAGTGCTCGGACAGGGAGGGGCTTTGAGCAGTTCTTC.

The rearrangement joins TRBV7-6 to TRBJ2-1; D perhaps matches TRBD2 (5 bases). The CDR3 has 18 amino acids. CDR1 SGHVS and CDR2 FNYEAQ come from the germline V gene. V dropped 3 bases and J dropped 1 base, with 19 bases sitting between them. CDR3: CASSLHFIRDRSYNEQFF. The CDR3 DNA follows: TGTGCCAGCAGCTTGCATTTCATTCGGGATCGGTCCTACAATGAGCAGTTCTTC.

This clone was detected only a few times. The CDR3 bases are TGCGCCAGCAGCTTGGCGGAGGAAGGGGAGACCCAGTACTTC. This codes for CASSLAEEGETQYF. The chain joins TRBV5-1 to TRBJ2-5; TRBD2 might be the D (5 bases). Per germline, CDR1 SGHRS and CDR2 YFSETQ. V lost 0 bases and J 5 bases, leaving 11 bases between the germline ends. The CDR3 loop spans 14 amino acids. Full variable domain (rest looked up from reference TRBV5-1 and TRBJ2-5): KAGVTQTPRYLIKTRGQQVTLSCSPISGHRSVSWYQQTPGQGLQFLFEYFSETQRNKGNFPGRFSGRQFSNSRSEMNVSTLELGDSALYLCASSLAEEGETQYFGPGTRLLVL.

The rearrangement joins TRBV4-2 to TRBJ1-2; 7 nucleotides match TRBD1. CDR1 and CDR2 from the germline V gene are LGHNA and YNFKEQ. The CDR3 runs to 15 residues. Trimming removed 1 base from V and 4 bases from J; junction bases left unmatched: 6. This CDR3 reads CASSQVGDSGYGYTF. The CDR3 coding sequence is TGTGCCAGCAGCCAAGTGGGGGACAGCGGCTATGGCTACACCTTC.

In its sample, this clone is medium-sized (0.01 to 0.1%). This chain links TRBV30 with TRBJ2-3, with D unresolved. The CDR3 is 15 residues long. Germline values: CDR1 GTSNPN, CDR2 SVGIG (reference sequence). The V and J ends lost 1 base and 2 bases respectively, with 13 bases between them. CDR3 nucleotides: TGTGCCTGGAGTGACAGAAGCCAGTTCACAGATACGCAGTATTTT. It specifies CAWSDRSQFTDTQYF.

DNA for the CDR3: TGTGCCAGCAGCTTAGCGCGGGCCGACGATAATTCACCCCTCCACTTT. Translated: CASSLARADDNSPLHF. V is TRBV7-6 and J is TRBJ1-6; unclear D gene. Trimming shortened V by 0 bases and J by 5 bases, and 11 bases separated the two germline ends. Germline CDR1 is SGHVS and CDR2 is FNYEAQ. The CDR3 loop spans 16 amino acids.